Below, one T cell receptor (beta chain) is given with its context. The antigen remains unidentified. MiXCR, run by TCRdb on the RT-PCR reads, gives a single entry per CDR3 protein. The sample has 860,000 or so distinct CDR3 sequences, over 20% seen once. The sample belongs to a study of response to subunit inactivated influenza vaccine. Study-wide results and limits: Each seasonal influenza vaccination recruits few new T cells, the authors suggested.

Germline V gene sequence: CDR1 DFQATT, CDR2 SNEGSKA (reference sequence). This CDR3 has 13 amino acids. Trimming removed 3 bases at V and 7 bases at J, with 13 bases between. The J gene is TRBJ2-1, the V gene TRBV20-1, with D unclear. The sample in question was PBMCs from blood, obtained more than 4 days after vaccination. This TCR was sampled from a man aged 45-65 years who received an inactivated influenza vaccine. CDR3 bases: TGCAGTGCTAGTTTTTCGCTGGGGAATGAGCAGTTCTTC. Its translation: CSASFSLGNEQFF.